This TCR beta chain was sequenced during a study of T cell responses to AZD1222 COVID-19 vaccine. At the level of the study: Some second doses came at about 4 weeks and others at about 12 weeks; these were pooled. Study-level results: Just 5 to 7 AZD1222 recipients were seropositive at baseline. Increased Spike-specific TCR breadth and depth were observed after two AZD1222 doses.

Note on this clone: Its antigen is as yet unknown.

Data came from immunoSEQ multiplex PCR; TCRdb stores just in-frame clones and leaves some out. The sample carries more than 25,000 clones, under 90% recorded once. The V segment lost 2 bases and the J segment 4 bases; nucleotides outside the gene matches: 10. CDR3 length equals 16 residues. Germline V gene lookup returns CDR1 SQVTM and CDR2 ANQGSEA. This TCR came from an adult in good health. The input for sequencing was peripheral blood, taken on day 0 of AZD1222 vaccination. The chain links TRBV29-1 to TRBJ2-1; 8 nucleotides match TRBD2. The CDR3 nucleotides are TGCAGCGTTGAATTAGCGGGATTGGGTCGGTACAATGAGCAGTTCTTC. Translation: CSVELAGLGRYNEQFF.